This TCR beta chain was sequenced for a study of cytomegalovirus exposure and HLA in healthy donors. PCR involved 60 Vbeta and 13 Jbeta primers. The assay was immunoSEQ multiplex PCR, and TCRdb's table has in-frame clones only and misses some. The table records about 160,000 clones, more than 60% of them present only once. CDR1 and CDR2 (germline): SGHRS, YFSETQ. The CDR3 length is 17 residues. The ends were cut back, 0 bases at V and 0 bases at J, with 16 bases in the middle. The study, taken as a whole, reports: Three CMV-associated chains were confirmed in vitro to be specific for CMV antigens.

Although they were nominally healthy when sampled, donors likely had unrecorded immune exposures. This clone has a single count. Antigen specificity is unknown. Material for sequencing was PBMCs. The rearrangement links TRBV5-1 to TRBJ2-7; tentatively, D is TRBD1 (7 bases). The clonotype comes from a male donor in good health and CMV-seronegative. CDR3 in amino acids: CASSLGAGTVNSYEQYF. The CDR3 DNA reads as TGCGCCAGCAGCTTGGGTGCGGGGACAGTTAACTCCTACGAGCAGTACTTC.